Below, 13 T cell receptor beta chains from the same sample are listed, as sequenced in a study of CD8 T cells in ankylosing spondylitis. TCRdb redid the calling of the 5' RACE reads with MiXCR, one entry per CDR3 protein. Here the sample spans 220,000 or so distinct CDR3 sequences, roughly 18% being singletons. Study findings and constraints: Roughly eight highly homologous variants made up a TCR beta motif that seemed to typify ankylosing spondylitis blood.

The antigens of these receptors remain unknown. Sequencing was done on a sample of blood, either unsorted or a sorted T cell fraction (not recorded which). The receptors stem from a male donor with ankylosing spondylitis.

This chain links TRBV7-3 with TRBJ2-1, with TRBD1 matching over 10 bases. CDR1 and CDR2 from the germline V gene are SGHTA and FQGTGA. With 0 bases clipped from V and 8 bases from J, the junction kept 1 base outside the gene matches. The CDR3 extends over 14 amino acids. CDR3: CASSLTGTGDEQFF. The CDR3 region has the DNA TGTGCCAGCAGCTTAACGGGGACAGGGGATGAGCAGTTCTTC.

In this sample, this clonotype turned up a few times. The chain is built from TRBV21-1 and TRBJ2-1. TRBV21-1 is a listed pseudogene. The CDR3 has 15 amino acids. The CDR3 is CASSKDQTPYNEQFF. CDR3 coding DNA: TGTGCCAGCAGCAAGGACCAGACCCCCTACAATGAGCAGTTCTTC.

In its sample, this clonotype was seen a few times. The J gene is TRBJ1-2, the V gene TRBV3-1; maybe TRBD1 (6 bases). CDR3 length: 13 residues. Between the trimmed V and J ends, which lost 1 base and 8 bases, there was a span of 11 bases. Germline V lookup: CDR1 LGHDT, CDR2 YNNKEL (reference sequence). Here the CDR3 DNA reads TGTGCCAGCAGCCAAGCTAACAGGGAGGGCTACACCTTC. This translates into CASSQANREGYTF.

V and J are TRBV7-9 and TRBJ2-7; 7 positions agree with TRBD1. V gave up 0 bases and J gave up 5 bases; unmatched junction bases: 7. CDR1 is SEHNR, CDR2 FQNEAQ, per germline (reference sequence). This CDR3 is built from 15 residues. DNA of the CDR3: TGTGCCAGCAGCTTAGCAGAGGGGGCGCAAAACGAGCAGTACTTC. It is translated as CASSLAEGAQNEQYF.

This clonotype was detected only a few times. V is TRBV4-1 and J is TRBJ2-7; D unresolved. Germline V lookup: CDR1 MGHRA, CDR2 YSYEKL. There are 16 residues in the CDR3. Trimming shortened V by 1 base and J by 2 bases, and 15 bases separated the two germline ends. CDR3 DNA: TGCGCCAGCAGCCAAGCAGGACGCCCCAACCCCTACGAGCAGTACTTC. Amino acids: CASSQAGRPNPYEQYF.

V usage is TRBV12-3 or TRBV12-4 and J usage is TRBJ2-7; TRBD1 matches 9 bases. The CDR3 is 19 amino acids. The ends lost 5 bases at V and 5 bases at J; junction bases unmatched: 22. In DNA form, the CDR3 reads TGTGCCAGCAGTCACAGAACCGGGACAGGGTCTTCTTTTTCTCACGAGCAGTACTTC. It codes for CASSHRTGTGSSFSHEQYF.

This clonotype has a handful of counts. The chain is built from TRBV9 and TRBJ1-1; the D gene is possibly TRBD1 (5 bases). V was trimmed by 4 bases and J by 7 bases, leaving 14 bases between them. CDR1 is SGDLS, CDR2 YYNGEE, per germline. This CDR3 comprises 13 residues. The CDR3 spells CASSPAGGGEAFF. The CDR3 DNA follows: TGTGCCAGCAGCCCTGCGGGGGGGGGTGAAGCTTTCTTT.

The V gene is TRBV19, the J gene TRBJ2-1; TRBD1 is a possible D gene (6 bases). This CDR3 comprises 13 residues. With 6 bases removed from V and 4 bases from J, the gap between germline ends came to 10 bases. Germline V gene lookup returns CDR1 LNHDA and CDR2 SQIVND (reference sequence). The CDR3 reads CASSPRGYNEQFF. The CDR3 nucleotides read TGTGCCAGTAGCCCCAGGGGATACAATGAGCAGTTCTTC.

Ten or more counts support this clonotype. The rearrangement joins TRBV12-3 or TRBV12-4 to TRBJ1-1; D is uncertain. This CDR3 comprises 16 residues. The ends were cut back, 2 bases at V and 1 base at J, with 14 bases in the middle. DNA for the CDR3: TGTGCCAGCAGTTTAAGTTTTGGATTCTCGAACACTGAAGCTTTCTTT. Translated, it gives CASSLSFGFSNTEAFF.

This clonotype was counted a few times. This rearrangement joins TRBV5-1 to TRBJ1-1, with 8 bases matching TRBD1. Unmatched junction bases numbered 12, after V lost 4 bases and J lost 4 bases. Looked up from germline, CDR1 is SGHRS and CDR2 is YFSETQ. The CDR3 spans 16 residues. The CDR3 loop is CASSPWGTGGLTEAFF. CDR3 in DNA: TGCGCCAGCAGCCCATGGGGTACAGGGGGGCTCACTGAAGCTTTCTTT.

The chain recombines TRBV10-1 with TRBJ2-2, with no clear D. Germline V gene lookup returns CDR1 WNHNN and CDR2 SYGVQD (reference sequence). Trimming shortened V by 2 bases and J by 6 bases, and 4 bases separated the two germline ends. This CDR3 contains 12 residues. CDR3 DNA: TGCGCCAGCAGTGAGGGGGCCGGGGAGCTGTTTTTT. This gives the protein CASSEGAGELFF.

The chain employs TRBV5-1 and TRBJ2-5; 10 bases fit TRBD2. Germline-derived CDR1 and CDR2 are SGHRS and YFSETQ. With 4 bases clipped from V and 3 bases from J, the junction kept 3 bases outside the gene matches. The CDR3 sequence is 14 residues long. The CDR3 DNA reads as TGCGCCAGCAGCCCCGGACTAGCGGAAGAGACCCAGTACTTC. This gives the protein CASSPGLAEETQYF.

This clonotype has only a few counts. The chain carries TRBV19 and TRBJ2-7; no firm D call. The germline V gene encodes CDR1 LNHDA and CDR2 SQIVND (reference sequence). Trimming left V 1 base short and J 7 bases short, with 14 bases between. This CDR3 comprises 14 residues. CDR3 DNA sequence: TGTGCCAGTAGTATAGGCTCCGGAGCCACAGAGCAGTACTTC. Translating it yields CASSIGSGATEQYF.